The 5 T cell receptor beta chains in this list originate from one sample, sequenced in a study of graft-versus-host responses after intestinal transplantation. Sequencing was performed with immunoSEQ multiplex PCR; in TCRdb, only in-frame clones are kept and a portion is missing. The table includes several thousand clones, around 98% detected once. The material sequenced was PBMCs, taken 23 days after intestinal transplant. These receptors were collected from a human patient who received an intestinal transplant, so some T cells may come from the graft donor.

V and J are TRBV7-8 and TRBJ2-1, with D tentatively TRBD2 (6 bases). There are 12 residues in the CDR3. Trimming took off 4 bases at V and 6 bases at J, with 7 bases between the two ends. CDR1 and CDR2 from the germline V gene are SGHVS and FQNEAQ. The CDR3 nucleotides are TGTGCCAGCAGCTCCGGGAGCAATGAGCAGTTCTTC. This encodes CASSSGSNEQFF.

This clone was counted only a few times. The rearrangement joins TRBV5-4 to TRBJ2-7, with D tentatively TRBD1 (5 bases). The CDR3 runs 13 residues. The V gene lost 7 bases and the J gene lost 0 bases, with 11 bases spanning the gap. Germline assignment: CDR1 SGHNT and CDR2 YYREEE (reference sequence). The CDR3 region is CASGDSSSYEQYF. DNA of the CDR3: TGTGCCAGCGGAGACAGTAGCTCCTACGAGCAGTACTTC. Full variable domain (missing parts from reference TRBV5-4 and TRBJ2-7): ETGVTQSPTHLIKTRGQQVTLRCSSQSGHNTVSWYQQALGQGPQFIFQYYREEENGRGNFPPRFSGLQFPNYSSELNVNALELDDSALYLCASGDSSSYEQYFGPGTRLTVT.

The gene calls are TRBV7-2 and TRBJ2-7, with 10 bases that match TRBD1. Trimming took 1 base from V and 2 from J; bases not matched to a gene: 5. This CDR3 is built from 16 residues. Germline V CDR1 and CDR2: SGHTA, FQGNSA. The CDR3 sequence: CASSLGWDRGAYEQYF. The CDR3, as DNA: TGTGCCAGCAGCTTAGGTTGGGACAGGGGAGCCTACGAGCAGTACTTC.

V is TRBV21-1 and J is TRBJ2-3; the table's TRBD2 call for D was not verified on the DNA. TRBV21-1 is a pseudogene locus. The CDR3 runs to 22 residues. This CDR3 is CASSIFFRTGTSEVVGTDTQYF. The CDR3 DNA is TGTGCCAGCAGCATTTTCTTCAGGACCGGGACTAGCGAGGTTGTAGGCACAGATACGCAGTATTTT.

The V and J genes are TRBV7-6 and TRBJ2-2; D unclear. The CDR3 sequence is 14 residues long. V lost 5 bases, J lost 6 bases, and 13 bases lay in between. CDR1 is SGHVS and CDR2 is FNYEAQ in the germline V gene. The CDR3: CASSPVDDPGELFF. For the CDR3, the DNA is TGTGCCAGCAGCCCGGTAGATGACCCCGGGGAGCTGTTTTTT.